This T cell receptor (beta chain) was captured in a study of T cell repertoires in cytomegalovirus infection. Study-level points and caveats: Cumulative frequency of public TCR beta families picked out carriers of CMV plus the relevant HLA.

Worth noting for this clonotype: Its antigen is still unknown.

TCRdb reanalysed the reads using MiXCR and keeps one entry per CDR3 protein. The sample comprises about 110,000 distinct CDR3 sequences, roughly 39% of which are singletons, and around 70% rests with the top ten. The ends were cut back, 4 bases at V and 4 bases at J, with 18 bases in the middle. CDR1 and CDR2 (germline): KGHDR, SFDVKD. The CDR3 is 16 amino acids. Sequenced here: CD8+ T cells from cultured PBMCs, sampled from culture after CMV antigen stimulation. The clonotype originates from a human donor in good health (CMV status not recorded). Some clones in this sample may be carry-over from other donors' samples. This sequence joins TRBV24-1 and TRBJ1-1; no definite D call. The CDR3 loop reads CATSDHSRGGITEAFF. Written as DNA, the CDR3 is TGTGCCACCAGTGACCATTCGCGGGGAGGGATCACTGAAGCTTTCTTT.